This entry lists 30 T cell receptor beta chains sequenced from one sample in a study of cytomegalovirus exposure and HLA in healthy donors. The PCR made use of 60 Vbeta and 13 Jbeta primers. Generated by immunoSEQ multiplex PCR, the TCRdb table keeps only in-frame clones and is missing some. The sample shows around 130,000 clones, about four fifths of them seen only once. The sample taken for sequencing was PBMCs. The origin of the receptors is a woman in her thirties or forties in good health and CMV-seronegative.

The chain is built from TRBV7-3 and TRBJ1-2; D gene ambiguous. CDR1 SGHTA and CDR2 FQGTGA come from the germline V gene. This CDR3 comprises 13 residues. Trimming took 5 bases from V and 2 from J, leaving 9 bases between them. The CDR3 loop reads CASSPDGNYGYTF. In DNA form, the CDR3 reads TGTGCCAGCAGCCCCGACGGGAACTATGGCTACACCTTC.

The CDR3 region has the DNA TGTGCCAGCAGGATACAGGGGAAGGAGTCACCCCTCCACTTT. Residues: CASRIQGKESPLHF. The rearrangement uses TRBV27 and TRBJ1-6; 7 nucleotides agree with TRBD1. Germline V gene lookup returns CDR1 MNHEY and CDR2 SMNVEV (reference sequence). Trimming at V came to 6 bases and at J to 10 bases, leaving 9 bases not matched to a gene. The CDR3 has 14 residues.

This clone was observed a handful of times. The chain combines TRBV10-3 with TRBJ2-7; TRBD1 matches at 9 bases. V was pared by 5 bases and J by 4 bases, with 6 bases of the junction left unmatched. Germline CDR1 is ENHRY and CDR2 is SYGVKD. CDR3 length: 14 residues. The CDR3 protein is CAISYRDRAYEQYF. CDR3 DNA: TGTGCCATCAGTTACCGGGACAGGGCTTACGAGCAGTACTTC.

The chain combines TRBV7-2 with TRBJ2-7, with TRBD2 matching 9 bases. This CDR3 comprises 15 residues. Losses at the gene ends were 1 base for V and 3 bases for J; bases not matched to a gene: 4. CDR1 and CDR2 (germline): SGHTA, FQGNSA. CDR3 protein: CASSLGRGGVYEQYF. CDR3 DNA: TGTGCCAGCAGCTTAGGGCGGGGGGGGGTCTACGAGCAGTACTTC. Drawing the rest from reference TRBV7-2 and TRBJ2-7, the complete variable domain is GAGVSQSPSNKVTEKGKDVELRCDPISGHTALYWYRQSLGQGLEFLIYFQGNSAPDKSGLPSDRFSAERTGGSVSTLTIQRTQQEDSAVYLCASSLGRGGVYEQYFGPGTRLTVT.

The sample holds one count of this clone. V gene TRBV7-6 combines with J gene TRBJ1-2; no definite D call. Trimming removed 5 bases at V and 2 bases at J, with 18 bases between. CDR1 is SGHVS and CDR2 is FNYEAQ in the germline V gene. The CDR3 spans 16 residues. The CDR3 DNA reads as TGTGCCAGCAGCCCCCGCGCTGAGGAGCTCAACTATGGCTACACCTTC. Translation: CASSPRAEELNYGYTF.

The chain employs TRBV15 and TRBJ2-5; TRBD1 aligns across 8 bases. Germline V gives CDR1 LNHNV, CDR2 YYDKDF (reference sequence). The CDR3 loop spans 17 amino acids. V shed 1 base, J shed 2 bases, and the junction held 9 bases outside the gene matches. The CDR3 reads CATSRGRWDRLQETQYF. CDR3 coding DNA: TGTGCCACCAGCAGAGGGAGATGGGACAGGCTTCAAGAGACCCAGTACTTC.

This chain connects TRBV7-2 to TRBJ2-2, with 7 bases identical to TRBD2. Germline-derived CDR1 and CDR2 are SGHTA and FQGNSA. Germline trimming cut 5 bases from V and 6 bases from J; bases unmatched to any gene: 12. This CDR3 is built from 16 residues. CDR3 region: CASSHSGGSYSGELFF. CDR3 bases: TGTGCCAGCAGCCACAGCGGCGGGAGCTATTCCGGGGAGCTGTTTTTT.

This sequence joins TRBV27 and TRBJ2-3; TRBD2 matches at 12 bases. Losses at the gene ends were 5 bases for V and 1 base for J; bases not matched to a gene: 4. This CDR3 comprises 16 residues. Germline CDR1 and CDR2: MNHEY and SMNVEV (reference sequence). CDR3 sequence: CASSLWTSGGTDTQYF. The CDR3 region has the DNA TGTGCCAGCAGTCTATGGACTAGCGGGGGCACAGATACGCAGTATTTT.

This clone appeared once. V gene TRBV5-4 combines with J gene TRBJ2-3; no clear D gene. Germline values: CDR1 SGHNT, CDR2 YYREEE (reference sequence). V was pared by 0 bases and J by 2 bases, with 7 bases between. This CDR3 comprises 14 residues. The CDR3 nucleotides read TGTGCCAGCAGCTTGGGAGCCTCCACAGATACGCAGTATTTT. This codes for CASSLGASTDTQYF.

CDR3 sequence: CASSPQQVDTQYF. The CDR3 DNA sequence: TGTGCCAGCAGCCCACAACAAGTGGATACGCAGTATTTT. J is TRBJ2-3 and V is TRBV9, with unresolved D. The CDR3 covers 13 residues. V was trimmed by 4 bases and J by 6 bases, leaving 12 bases between them. Germline lookup yields CDR1 SGDLS and CDR2 YYNGEE.

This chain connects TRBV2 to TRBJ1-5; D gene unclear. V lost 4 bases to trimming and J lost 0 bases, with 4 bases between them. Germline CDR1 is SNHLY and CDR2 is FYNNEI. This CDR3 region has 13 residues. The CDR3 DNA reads TGTGCCAGCAGTGCGGGTAGCAATCAGCCCCAGCATTTT. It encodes CASSAGSNQPQHF.

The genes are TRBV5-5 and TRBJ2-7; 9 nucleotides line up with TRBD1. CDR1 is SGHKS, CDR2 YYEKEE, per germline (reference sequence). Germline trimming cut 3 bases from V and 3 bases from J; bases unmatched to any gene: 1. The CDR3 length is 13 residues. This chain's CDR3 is CASSWTGDYEQYF. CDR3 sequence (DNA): TGTGCCAGCAGCTGGACAGGGGACTACGAGCAGTACTTC.

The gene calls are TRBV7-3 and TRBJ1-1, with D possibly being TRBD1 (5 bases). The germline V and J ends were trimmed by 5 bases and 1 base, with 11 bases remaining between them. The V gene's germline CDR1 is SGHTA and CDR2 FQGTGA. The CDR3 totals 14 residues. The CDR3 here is CASSPTGGNTEAFF. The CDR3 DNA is TGTGCCAGCAGCCCCACGGGGGGGAACACTGAAGCTTTCTTT.

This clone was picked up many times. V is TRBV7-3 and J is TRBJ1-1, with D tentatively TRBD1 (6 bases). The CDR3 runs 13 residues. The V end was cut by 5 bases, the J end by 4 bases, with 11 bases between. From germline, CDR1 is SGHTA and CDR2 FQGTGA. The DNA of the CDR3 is TGTGCCAGCAGCGCCCAGGGGAGCACTGAAGCTTTCTTT. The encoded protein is CASSAQGSTEAFF.

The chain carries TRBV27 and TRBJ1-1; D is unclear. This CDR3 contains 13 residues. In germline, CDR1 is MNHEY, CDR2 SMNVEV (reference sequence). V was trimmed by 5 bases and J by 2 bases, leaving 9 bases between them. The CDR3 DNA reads TGTGCCAGCAGTCCGACACTTAACACTGAAGCTTTCTTT. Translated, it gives CASSPTLNTEAFF.

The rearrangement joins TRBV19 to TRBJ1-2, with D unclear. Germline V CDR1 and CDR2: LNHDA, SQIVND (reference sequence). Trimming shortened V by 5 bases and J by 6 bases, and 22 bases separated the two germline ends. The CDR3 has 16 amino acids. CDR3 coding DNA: TGTGCCAGTAGTCGATATTCCCCACGGGGTTTTGATGGCTACACCTTC. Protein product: CASSRYSPRGFDGYTF.

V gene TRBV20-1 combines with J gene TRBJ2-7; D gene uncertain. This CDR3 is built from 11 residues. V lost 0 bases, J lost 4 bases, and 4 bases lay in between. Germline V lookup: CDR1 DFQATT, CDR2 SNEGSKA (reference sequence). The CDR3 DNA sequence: TGCAGTGCTAGAGATCCTTACGAGCAGTACTTC. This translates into CSARDPYEQYF.

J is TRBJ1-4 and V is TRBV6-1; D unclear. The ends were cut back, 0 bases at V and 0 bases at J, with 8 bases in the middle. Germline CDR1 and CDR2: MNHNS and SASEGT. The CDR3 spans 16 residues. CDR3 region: CASSEALRATNEKLFF. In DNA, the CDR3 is TGTGCCAGCAGTGAAGCCCTTAGAGCAACTAATGAAAAACTGTTTTTT.

This chain's CDR3 is CASSTTGGETQYF. The CDR3 coding sequence is TGTGCCAGCAGTACTACAGGTGGCGAGACCCAGTACTTC. The V and J genes are TRBV28 and TRBJ2-5, with D possibly matching TRBD1 (5 bases). Trimming pared 5 bases from V and 5 bases from J, leaving 12 bases between. Germline assignment: CDR1 MDHEN and CDR2 SYDVKM. The CDR3 runs 13 residues.

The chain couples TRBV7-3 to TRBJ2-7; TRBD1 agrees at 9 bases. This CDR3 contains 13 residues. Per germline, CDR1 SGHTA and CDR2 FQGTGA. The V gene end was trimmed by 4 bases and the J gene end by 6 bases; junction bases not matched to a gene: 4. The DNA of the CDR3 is TGTGCCAGCAGCTCGGGACAGGGTACCGAGCAGTACTTC. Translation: CASSSGQGTEQYF. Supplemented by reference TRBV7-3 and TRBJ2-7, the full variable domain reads GAGVSQTPSNKVTEKGKYVELRCDPISGHTALYWYRQSLGQGPEFLIYFQGTGAADDSGLPNDRFFAVRPEGSVSTLKIQRTERGDSAVYLCASSSGQGTEQYFGPGTRLTVT.

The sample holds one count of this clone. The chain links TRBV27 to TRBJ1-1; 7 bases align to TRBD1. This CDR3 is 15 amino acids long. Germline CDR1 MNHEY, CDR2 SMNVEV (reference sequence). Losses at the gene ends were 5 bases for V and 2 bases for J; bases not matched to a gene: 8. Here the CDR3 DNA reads TGTGCCAGCAGTCCGGCGAGGGGGCCCAACACTGAAGCTTTCTTT. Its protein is CASSPARGPNTEAFF.

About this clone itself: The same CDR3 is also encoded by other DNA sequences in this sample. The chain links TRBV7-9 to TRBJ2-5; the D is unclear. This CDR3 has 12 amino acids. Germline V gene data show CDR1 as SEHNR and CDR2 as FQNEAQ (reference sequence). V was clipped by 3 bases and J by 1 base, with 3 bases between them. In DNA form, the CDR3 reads TGTGCCAGCAGCTTCGGCCAAGAGACCCAGTACTTC. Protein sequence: CASSFGQETQYF. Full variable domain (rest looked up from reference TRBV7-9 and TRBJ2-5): DTGVSQNPRHKITKRGQNVTFRCDPISEHNRLYWYRQTLGQGPEFLTYFQNEAQLEKSRLLSDRFSAERPKGSFSTLEIQRTEQGDSAMYLCASSFGQETQYFGPGTRLLVL.

CDR3: CATQGGESSYEQYF. CDR3 nucleotides: TGTGCCACCCAAGGCGGAGAGAGCTCCTACGAGCAGTACTTC. The chain couples TRBV11-2 to TRBJ2-7; D unresolved. V was shortened by 10 bases and J by 0 bases, with 16 bases between the two germline ends. The germline V gene has CDR1 SGHAT and CDR2 FQNNGV. The CDR3 runs to 14 residues.

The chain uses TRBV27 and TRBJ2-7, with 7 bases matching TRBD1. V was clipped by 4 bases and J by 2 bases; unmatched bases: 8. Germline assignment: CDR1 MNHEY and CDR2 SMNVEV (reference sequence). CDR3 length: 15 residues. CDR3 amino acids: CASSSTRGQTYEQYF. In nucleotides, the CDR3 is TGTGCCAGCAGTTCCACCAGGGGACAGACCTACGAGCAGTACTTC.

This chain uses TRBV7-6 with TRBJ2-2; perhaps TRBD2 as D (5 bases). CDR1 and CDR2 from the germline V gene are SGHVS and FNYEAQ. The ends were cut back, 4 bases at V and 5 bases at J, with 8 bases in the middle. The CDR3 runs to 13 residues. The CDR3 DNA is TGTGCCAGCAGCTCTAGCAGTACCGGGGAGCTGTTTTTT. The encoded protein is CASSSSSTGELFF.

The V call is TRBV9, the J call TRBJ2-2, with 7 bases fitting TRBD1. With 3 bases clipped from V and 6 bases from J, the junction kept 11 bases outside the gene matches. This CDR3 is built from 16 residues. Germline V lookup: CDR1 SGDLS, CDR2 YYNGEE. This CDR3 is CASSELQGSRAGELFF. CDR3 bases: TGTGCCAGCAGCGAGTTACAGGGGTCTCGTGCCGGGGAGCTGTTTTTT.

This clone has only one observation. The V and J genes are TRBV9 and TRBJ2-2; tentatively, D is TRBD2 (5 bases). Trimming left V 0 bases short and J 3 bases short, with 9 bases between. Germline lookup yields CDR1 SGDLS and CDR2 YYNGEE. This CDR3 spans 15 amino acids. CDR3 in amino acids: CASSVAGKHTGELFF. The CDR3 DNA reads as TGTGCCAGCAGCGTAGCCGGGAAACACACCGGGGAGCTGTTTTTT.

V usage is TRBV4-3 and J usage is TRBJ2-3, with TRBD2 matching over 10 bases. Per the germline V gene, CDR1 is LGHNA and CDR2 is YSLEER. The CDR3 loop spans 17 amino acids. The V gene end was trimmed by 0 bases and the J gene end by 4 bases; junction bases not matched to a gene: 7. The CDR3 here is CASSQDWSSGGPDTQYF. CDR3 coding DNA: TGCGCCAGCAGCCAAGATTGGTCTAGCGGGGGCCCAGATACGCAGTATTTT.

The CDR3 region has the DNA TGTGCCAGCAGTGAAGGAGGGTTCCGCATCTCTGGGGCCAACGTCCTGACTTTC. It yields the protein CASSEGGFRISGANVLTF. The chain is built from TRBV2 and TRBJ2-6; maybe TRBD2 (5 bases). V dropped 1 base and J dropped 0 bases, with 13 bases sitting between them. Germline values: CDR1 SNHLY, CDR2 FYNNEI. CDR3 size: 18 residues.

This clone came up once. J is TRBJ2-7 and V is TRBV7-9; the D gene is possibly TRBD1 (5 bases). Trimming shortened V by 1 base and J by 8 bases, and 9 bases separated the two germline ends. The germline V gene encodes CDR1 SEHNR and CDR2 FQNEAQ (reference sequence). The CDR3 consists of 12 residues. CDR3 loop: CASSLGAGQQYF. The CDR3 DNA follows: TGTGCCAGCAGCTTAGGGGCAGGGCAGCAGTACTTC.